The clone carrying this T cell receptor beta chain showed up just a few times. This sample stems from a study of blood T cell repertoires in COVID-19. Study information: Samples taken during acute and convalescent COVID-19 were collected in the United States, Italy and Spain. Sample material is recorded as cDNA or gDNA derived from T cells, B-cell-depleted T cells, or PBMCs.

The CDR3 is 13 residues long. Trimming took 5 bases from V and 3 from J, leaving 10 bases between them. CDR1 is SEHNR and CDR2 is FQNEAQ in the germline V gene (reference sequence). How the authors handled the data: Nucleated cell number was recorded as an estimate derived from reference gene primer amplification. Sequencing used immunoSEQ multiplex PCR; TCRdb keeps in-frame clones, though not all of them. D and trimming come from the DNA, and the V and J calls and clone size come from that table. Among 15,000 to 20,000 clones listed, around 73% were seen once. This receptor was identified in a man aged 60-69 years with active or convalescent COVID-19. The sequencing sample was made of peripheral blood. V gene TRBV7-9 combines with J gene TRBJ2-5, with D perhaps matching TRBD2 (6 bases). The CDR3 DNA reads TGTGCCAGCAGCCTGTCGGGGGAAGAGACCCAGTACTTC. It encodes CASSLSGEETQYF.